Shown below are 20 T cell receptor beta chains from a single sample sequenced in a study of T cells expressing NK-cell markers. Following a re-call of the 5' RACE reads, TCRdb has one entry per CDR3 protein and lacks DNA. The sample includes 550,000 to 600,000 distinct CDR3 sequences. The sample taken for sequencing was blood T cells: a sorted CD56 or NKG2C T cell subset, CD4+ or CD8+ T cells, or bulk PBMC T cells (not recorded which). The receptors were gathered from a man between 18 and 29 years old in good health.

The V call is TRBV7-9, the J call TRBJ2-1. The germline CDR1 and CDR2 sequences are SEHNR and FQNEAQ (reference sequence). This CDR3 contains 13 residues. CDR3: CASSLRAIREQFF.

The chain couples TRBV12-3 or TRBV12-4 to TRBJ1-5; TCRdb picks TRBD1, but there is no DNA to check that call. CDR3 size: 15 residues. The CDR3 here is CASSYAPGIDQPQHF.

The rearrangement joins TRBV11-3 to TRBJ2-4; TCRdb selects TRBD1, and the lack of DNA leaves this call unchecked. The V gene's germline CDR1 is SGHNT and CDR2 YENEEA. This CDR3 contains 14 residues. The chain's CDR3 is CASSLGPGSAIQYF.

The J gene is TRBJ2-5, the V gene TRBV14; TCRdb's D call, TRBD1, is unchecked because there is no DNA. The length of the CDR3 is 15 residues. CDR1 is SGHDN, CDR2 FVKESK, per germline. CDR3 protein: CASSQATVREETQYF.

The chain has TRBV7-9 and TRBJ2-5; TCRdb reports TRBD2, a call that lacks DNA to check it against. Germline CDR1 is SEHNR and CDR2 is FQNEAQ (reference sequence). This CDR3 comprises 16 residues. CDR3 residues: CASSLGLAGEGETQYF.

The chain joins TRBV3-1 to TRBJ2-7; TCRdb selects TRBD2, and the lack of DNA leaves this call unchecked. CDR1 is LGHDT and CDR2 is YNNKEL in the germline V gene (reference sequence). The CDR3 totals 12 residues. The CDR3 sequence: CASSQEGRRQYF.

The chain uses TRBV7-9 and TRBJ2-3; checking the TCRdb D call of TRBD2 is not possible without DNA. The V gene's germline CDR1 is SEHNR and CDR2 FQNEAQ (reference sequence). This CDR3 has 17 amino acids. CDR3 amino acids: CASSLYQRVLSTDTQYF.

CDR3 residues: CAISGGRFGETQYF. The genes are TRBV10-3 and TRBJ2-5. Germline CDR1 reads ENHRY; CDR2 reads SYGVKD. The CDR3 has 14 residues.

V usage is TRBV5-5 and J usage is TRBJ2-3; checking the TCRdb D call of TRBD2 is not possible without DNA. Germline CDR1 and CDR2: SGHKS and YYEKEE (reference sequence). This CDR3 spans 17 amino acids. CDR3 sequence: CASSPAEFGRGTDTQYF.

V is TRBV29-1 and J is TRBJ2-1; lacking DNA, the TRBD1 call made by TCRdb goes unchecked. The CDR3 totals 16 residues. Germline CDR1 is SQVTM and CDR2 is ANQGSEA. The CDR3 protein is CSVDLAGSIGHNEQFF.

The chain is built from TRBV21-1 and TRBJ2-1; TCRdb reports TRBD2, a call that lacks DNA to check it against. TRBV21-1 is given as a pseudogene. This CDR3 has 21 residues. CDR3 loop: CASSKATRLAGVAGGSNEQFF.

V usage is TRBV9 and J usage is TRBJ2-2; TCRdb indicates TRBD1, and absent DNA this call remains unverified. The CDR3 is 16 amino acids. Per the germline V gene, CDR1 is SGDLS and CDR2 is YYNGEE. The CDR3 spells CASSFRVEKNTGELFF.

The rearrangement links TRBV10-3 to TRBJ2-6. Germline V lookup: CDR1 ENHRY, CDR2 SYGVKD. The length of the CDR3 is 14 residues. The CDR3 region is CAITGVSGANVLTF.

The rearrangement uses TRBV9 and TRBJ2-1; as DNA is missing, the TRBD2 call by TCRdb cannot be tested. Germline V gives CDR1 SGDLS, CDR2 YYNGEE. The CDR3 runs to 15 residues. This CDR3 reads CASSVGLALNNEQFF.

The rearrangement links TRBV29-1 to TRBJ2-7; the TCRdb call, TRBD2, lacks DNA for checking. The CDR3 is made up of 13 amino acids. The germline V gene encodes CDR1 SQVTM and CDR2 ANQGSEA. CDR3 sequence: CSVGQSLIRKQYF.

The chain is built from TRBV11-2 and TRBJ2-1. The CDR3 runs to 13 residues. Germline loops: CDR1 SGHAT, CDR2 FQNNGV. The chain's CDR3 is CASSLESSNEQFF.

The chain has TRBV3-1 and TRBJ2-1; checking the TCRdb D call of TRBD2 is not possible without DNA. This CDR3 contains 15 residues. Per germline, CDR1 LGHDT and CDR2 YNNKEL (reference sequence). This chain's CDR3 is CASSQGWDSIDEQFF.

The V gene is TRBV20-1, the J gene TRBJ2-3. CDR3 size: 15 residues. CDR1 and CDR2 (germline): DFQATT, SNEGSKA (reference sequence). This CDR3 reads CSARTLRVSTDTQYF.

The chain recombines TRBV7-3 with TRBJ2-1; TCRdb lists TRBD1, though no DNA is available to test this call. The CDR3 length is 13 residues. Germline V lookup: CDR1 SGHTA, CDR2 FQGTGA. CDR3 amino acids: CASSFGQYNEQFF.

This rearrangement joins TRBV6-1 to TRBJ2-5; the TCRdb call, TRBD1, lacks DNA for checking. CDR3 length: 14 residues. Per germline, CDR1 MNHNS and CDR2 SASEGT. Here the CDR3 reads CATIGTGDQETQYF.